This passage covers 9 T cell receptor beta chains from one sample sequenced in a study of blood T cell repertoires in COVID-19 (TCRdb year 2020). Receptor libraries were prepared by the immunoSEQ multiplex PCR assay. Imported from immuneACCESS, the table was reduced by TCRdb to in-frame sequences with V and J called. These copies leave out some clones; in studies compared against another copy, an unresolved V gene accounts for under half, and the cause of the remainder is not known. The sample profile shows hundreds of thousands of clones; about 89% of them were found once. 1% to 1.5% of the sample goes to the ten largest clones. The sample was peripheral blood. These receptors originate from a man aged 35 to 55 with acute or convalescent COVID-19.

The gene calls are TRBV5-1 and TRBJ1-2; 8 bases are a match to TRBD1. The CDR3 sequence is 16 residues long. V dropped 3 bases and J dropped 4; count of bases not matched to a gene: 11. Per the germline V gene, CDR1 is SGHRS and CDR2 is YFSETQ. CDR3 coding DNA: TGCGCCAGCAGCTACGACAGGGGTCAGAAAATCTATGGCTACACCTTC. It specifies CASSYDRGQKIYGYTF.

This chain uses TRBV5-6 with TRBJ1-1; TRBD1 matches 7 bases. This CDR3 contains 14 residues. Looked up from germline, CDR1 is SGHDT and CDR2 is YYEEEE. V shed 9 bases and J 6 bases; nucleotides not matched to a gene: 14. In DNA, the CDR3 is TGTGCCACCCTAAGGGCGGGCCAGGGGGCTGAAGCTTTCTTT. It encodes CATLRAGQGAEAFF.

CDR3 in amino acids: CATSAWGGNTEAFF. The CDR3 DNA reads TGTGCCACCTCGGCATGGGGGGGTAACACTGAAGCTTTCTTT. The chain recombines TRBV19 with TRBJ1-1, with a possible D match to TRBD1 (5 bases). The CDR3 has 14 residues. V lost 10 bases and J 2 bases, leaving 17 bases between the germline ends. Germline CDR1 LNHDA, CDR2 SQIVND (reference sequence).

This chain links TRBV7-3 with TRBJ2-7; the D gene is possibly TRBD2 (5 bases). The length of the CDR3 is 17 residues. Trimming took off 0 bases at V and 1 base at J, with 16 bases between the two ends. CDR1 and CDR2 from the germline V gene are SGHTA and FQGTGA. In DNA, the CDR3 is TGTGCCAGCAGCTTAACCTTCTGGGCCTGGAGGTCCTACGAGCAGTACTTC. Its protein product is CASSLTFWAWRSYEQYF.

The chain couples TRBV28 to TRBJ1-4; D is possibly TRBD1 (6 bases). The V end lost 3 bases, the J end lost 17 bases, and 28 bases lay between the germline ends. The CDR3 totals 16 residues. Germline values: CDR1 MDHEN, CDR2 SYDVKM. CDR3 DNA sequence: TGTGCCAGCAGTTTTAGATCCGGGACAACAGTCGGGCGGCACTTTTTT. Translated: CASSFRSGTTVGRHFF.

A note on this clone: This same CDR3 is encoded by further DNA sequences in the sample. The chain couples TRBV6-1 to TRBJ1-3, with a weak D call TRBD1 (5 bases). Trimming removed 2 bases at V and 1 base at J, with 9 bases between. CDR1 is MNHNS, CDR2 SASEGT, per germline. The CDR3 contains 15 residues. The CDR3, as DNA: TGTGCCAGCAGTGAACTGGGGCCGTCTGGAAACACCATATATTTT. The encoded protein is CASSELGPSGNTIYF.

This clone was seen only once. A single base separates this from a much larger clone, so it may be a read error. The CDR3 bases are TGTGCCAGCAGCTTTAGCGGGGGATACAATGAGCAGTTCTTC. Its protein is CASSFSGGYNEQFF. J is TRBJ2-1 and V is TRBV7-8, with 9 bases matching TRBD2. In germline, CDR1 is SGHVS, CDR2 FQNEAQ. The V gene end was trimmed by 3 bases and the J gene end by 4 bases; junction bases not matched to a gene: 1. The CDR3 covers 14 residues.

V usage is TRBV28 and J usage is TRBJ1-2; a possible D gene is TRBD1 (6 bases). This CDR3 region has 14 residues. Germline V gives CDR1 MDHEN, CDR2 SYDVKM. The germline V and J ends were trimmed by 6 bases and 7 bases, with 18 bases remaining between them. The CDR3 DNA reads TGTGCCAGCAGGACAGGCACGACGATGGGTGGCTACACCTTC. Translated, it gives CASRTGTTMGGYTF.

The rearrangement links TRBV5-1 to TRBJ2-7; a weak D match, TRBD1 (5 bases). Germline V gives CDR1 SGHRS, CDR2 YFSETQ. The germline V and J ends were trimmed by 7 bases and 6 bases, with 17 bases remaining between them. The CDR3 length is 13 residues. The CDR3 here is CASGEGVEREQYF. Here the CDR3 DNA reads TGCGCCAGCGGAGAAGGGGTGGAGCGCGAGCAGTACTTC.